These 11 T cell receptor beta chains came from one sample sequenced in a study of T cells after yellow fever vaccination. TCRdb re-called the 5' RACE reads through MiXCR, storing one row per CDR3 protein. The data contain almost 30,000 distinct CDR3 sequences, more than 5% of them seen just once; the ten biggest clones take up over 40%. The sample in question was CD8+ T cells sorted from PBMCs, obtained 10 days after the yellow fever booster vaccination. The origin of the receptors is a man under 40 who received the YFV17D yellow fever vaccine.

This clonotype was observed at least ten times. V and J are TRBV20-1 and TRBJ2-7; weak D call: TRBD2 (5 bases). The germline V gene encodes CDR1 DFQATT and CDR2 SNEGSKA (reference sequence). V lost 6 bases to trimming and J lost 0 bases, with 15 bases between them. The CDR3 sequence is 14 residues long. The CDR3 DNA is TGCAGTGCCCCCCCCGCGGGCAGCTCCTACGAGCAGTACTTC. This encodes CSAPPAGSSYEQYF.

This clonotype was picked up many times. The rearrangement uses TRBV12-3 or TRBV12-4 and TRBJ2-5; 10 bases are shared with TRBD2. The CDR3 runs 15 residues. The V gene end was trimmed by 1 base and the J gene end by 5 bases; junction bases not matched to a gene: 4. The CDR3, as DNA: TGTGCCAGCAGTTTAGGTAGCGGGAGGCTGGAGACCCAGTACTTC. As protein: CASSLGSGRLETQYF.

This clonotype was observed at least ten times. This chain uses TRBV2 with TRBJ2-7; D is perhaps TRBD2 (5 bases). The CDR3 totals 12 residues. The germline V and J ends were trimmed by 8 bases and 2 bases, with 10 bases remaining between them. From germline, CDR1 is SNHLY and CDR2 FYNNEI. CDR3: CASFGVTYEQYF. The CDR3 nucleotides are TGTGCCAGCTTCGGGGTCACCTACGAGCAGTACTTC.

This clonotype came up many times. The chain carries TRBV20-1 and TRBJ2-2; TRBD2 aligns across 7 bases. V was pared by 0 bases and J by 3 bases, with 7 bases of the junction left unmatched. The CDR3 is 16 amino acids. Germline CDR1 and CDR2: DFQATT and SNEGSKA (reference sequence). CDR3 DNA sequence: TGCAGTGCTAGAGAACTCCTAGCGGACTACACCGGGGAGCTGTTTTTT. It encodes CSARELLADYTGELFF.

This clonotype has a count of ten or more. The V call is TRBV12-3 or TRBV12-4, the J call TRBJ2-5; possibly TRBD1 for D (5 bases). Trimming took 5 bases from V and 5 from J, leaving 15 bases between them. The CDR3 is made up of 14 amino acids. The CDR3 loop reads CASSPPDTMETQYF. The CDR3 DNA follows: TGTGCCAGCAGTCCCCCGGACACTATGGAGACCCAGTACTTC.

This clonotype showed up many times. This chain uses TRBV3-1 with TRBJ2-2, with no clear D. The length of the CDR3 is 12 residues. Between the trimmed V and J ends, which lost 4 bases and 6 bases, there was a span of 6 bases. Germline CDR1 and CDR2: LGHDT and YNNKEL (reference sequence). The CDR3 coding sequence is TGTGCCAGCAGCCTGACTGCCGGGGAGCTGTTTTTT. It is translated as CASSLTAGELFF.

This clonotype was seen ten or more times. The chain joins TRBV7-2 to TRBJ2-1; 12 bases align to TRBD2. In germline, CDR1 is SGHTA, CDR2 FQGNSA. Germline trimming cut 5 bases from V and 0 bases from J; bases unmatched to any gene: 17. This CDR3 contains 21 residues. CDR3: CASSLKSLAGGSQSSYNEQFF. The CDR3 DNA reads TGTGCCAGCAGCCTCAAGTCACTAGCGGGAGGTTCCCAGAGCTCCTACAATGAGCAGTTCTTC.

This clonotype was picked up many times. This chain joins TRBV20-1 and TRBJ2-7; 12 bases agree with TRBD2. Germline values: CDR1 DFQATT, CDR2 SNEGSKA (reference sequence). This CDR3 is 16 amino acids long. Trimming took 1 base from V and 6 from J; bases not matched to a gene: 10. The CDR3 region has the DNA TGCAGTGCTAGAGGGACTAGCGGGACCGTGGGTGGCGAGCAGTACTTC. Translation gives CSARGTSGTVGGEQYF.

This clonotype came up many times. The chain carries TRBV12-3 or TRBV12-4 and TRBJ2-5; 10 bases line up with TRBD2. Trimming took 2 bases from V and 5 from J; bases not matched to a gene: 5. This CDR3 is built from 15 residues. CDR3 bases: TGTGCCAGCAGTTTACAAGCGGGAGGGGGGGAGACCCAGTACTTC. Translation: CASSLQAGGGETQYF.

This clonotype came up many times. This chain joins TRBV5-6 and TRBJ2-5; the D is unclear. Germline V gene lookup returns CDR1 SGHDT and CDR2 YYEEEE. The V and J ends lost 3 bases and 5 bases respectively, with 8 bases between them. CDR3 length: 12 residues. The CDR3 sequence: CASSSLGETQYF. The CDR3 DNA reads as TGTGCCAGCAGCTCCCTGGGGGAGACCCAGTACTTC.

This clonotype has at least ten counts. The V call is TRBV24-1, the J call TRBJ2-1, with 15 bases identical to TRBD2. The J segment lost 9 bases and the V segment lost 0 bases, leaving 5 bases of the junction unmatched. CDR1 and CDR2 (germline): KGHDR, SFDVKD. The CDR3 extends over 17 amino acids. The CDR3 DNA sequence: TGTGCCACCAGTGATTTGGGGACTAGCGGGAGGAGCGGTGAGCAGTTCTTC. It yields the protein CATSDLGTSGRSGEQFF.